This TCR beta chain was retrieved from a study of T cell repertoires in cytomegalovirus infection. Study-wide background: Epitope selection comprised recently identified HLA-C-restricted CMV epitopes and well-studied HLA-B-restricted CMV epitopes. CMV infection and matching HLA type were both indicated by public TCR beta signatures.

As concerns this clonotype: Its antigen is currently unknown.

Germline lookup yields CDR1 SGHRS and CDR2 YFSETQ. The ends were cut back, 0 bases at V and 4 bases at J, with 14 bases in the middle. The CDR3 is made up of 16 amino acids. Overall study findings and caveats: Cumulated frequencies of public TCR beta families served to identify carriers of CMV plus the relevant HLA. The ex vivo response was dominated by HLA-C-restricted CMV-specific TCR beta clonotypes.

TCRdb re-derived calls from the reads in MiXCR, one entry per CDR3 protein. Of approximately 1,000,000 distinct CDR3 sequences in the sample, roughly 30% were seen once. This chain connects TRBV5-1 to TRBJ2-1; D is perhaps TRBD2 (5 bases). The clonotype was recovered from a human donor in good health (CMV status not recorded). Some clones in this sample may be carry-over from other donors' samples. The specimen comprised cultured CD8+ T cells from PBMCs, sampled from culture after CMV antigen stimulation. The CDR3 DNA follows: TGCGCCAGCAGCTTGGCCGGGGTTGGGGATTACAATGAGCAGTTCTTC. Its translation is CASSLAGVGDYNEQFF.